Below, 31 T cell receptor beta chains from the same sample are listed, as sequenced in a study of early T cells in non-severe SARS-CoV-2 infection (dated by TCRdb to 2020 to 2023). Library preparation used 5' RACE. TCRdb lists the instrument as NextSeq 500. TCRdb trimmed public reads at Q25 via fastp, called clones via MiXCR and kept in-frame beta chains. For every CDR3 protein sequence, its rows merge into one entry that carries the most common genes and DNA. Counted in this sample were about 36,000 distinct CDR3 sequences; approximately 5.3% of them appeared once. The ten largest clones capture just under 30% of the sample. Sequenced sample: whole blood. All receptors come from an adult who was a healthcare worker with PCR-confirmed SARS-CoV-2 infection or an uninfected control (not recorded which).

This clonotype occurred many times. J is TRBJ1-2 and V is TRBV7-9; D uncertain. V lost 5 bases and J lost 5, with 12 bases in between. This CDR3 is built from 13 residues. Germline V lookup: CDR1 SEHNR, CDR2 FQNEAQ (reference sequence). The CDR3 DNA reads TGTGCCAGCAGCGACGTCCGAAGATATGGCTACACCTTC. Translation: CASSDVRRYGYTF. Together with reference TRBV7-9 and TRBJ1-2, the CDR3 gives the full variable domain: DTGVSQNPRHKITKRGQNVTFRCDPISEHNRLYWYRQTLGQGPEFLTYFQNEAQLEKSRLLSDRFSAERPKGSFSTLEIQRTEQGDSAMYLCASSDVRRYGYTFGSGTRLTVV.

At least ten counts were recorded for this clonotype. The CDR3: CASSFDRGQRDTEAFF. The CDR3, as DNA: TGTGCCAGCAGCTTCGACAGGGGGCAGAGGGACACTGAAGCTTTCTTT. This chain connects TRBV7-6 to TRBJ1-1; 10 bases match TRBD1. With V trimmed by 3 bases and J by 3 bases, 7 bases remained unmatched. The CDR3 is made up of 16 amino acids. The germline CDR1 and CDR2 sequences are SGHVS and FNYEAQ.

The table lists this clonotype with many counts. The chain combines TRBV6-5 with TRBJ2-2; 7 bases agree with TRBD1. CDR1 and CDR2 from the germline V gene are MNHEY and SVGAGI. After removal of 10 bases from V and 5 bases from J, the junction contained 10 bases not matched to a gene. The CDR3 covers 14 residues. The CDR3 coding sequence is TGTGCCACCACAAGGGACAGTAAAACCGGGGAGCTGTTTTTT. It codes for CATTRDSKTGELFF.

This clonotype appeared many times. The chain carries TRBV4-2 and TRBJ2-1; 9 positions match TRBD2. After removal of 0 bases from V and 7 bases from J, the junction contained 7 bases not matched to a gene. The V gene's germline CDR1 is LGHNA and CDR2 YNFKEQ. The CDR3 is 16 amino acids. CDR3 in amino acids: CASSQDSGGGANEQFF. CDR3 in DNA: TGTGCCAGCAGCCAAGATTCGGGCGGGGGGGCTAATGAGCAGTTCTTC.

This clonotype was seen repeatedly, ten times or more. In nucleotides, the CDR3 is TGCAGTGCTAGAAGGGGAGGCAATCAGCCCCAGCATTTT. Amino acid sequence: CSARRGGNQPQHF. The chain links TRBV20-1 to TRBJ1-5; D might be TRBD1 (5 bases). Between the trimmed V and J ends, which lost 2 bases and 2 bases, there was a span of 7 bases. CDR3 length: 13 amino acids. Germline V lookup: CDR1 DFQATT, CDR2 SNEGSKA (reference sequence).

This clonotype was seen more than once but under ten times. This chain connects TRBV6-6 to TRBJ2-3; no firm D call. In germline, CDR1 is MNHNY, CDR2 SVGAGI (reference sequence). Trimming cost V 4 bases and J 4 bases, with 15 bases left between them. The CDR3 totals 15 residues. CDR3 bases: TGTGCCAGCAGTTCCTTCGCCCTTGGAGCAGATACGCAGTATTTT. Translated, it gives CASSSFALGADTQYF.

This clonotype was seen ten or more times. V usage is TRBV18 and J usage is TRBJ1-4; unclear D gene. This CDR3 region has 14 residues. V lost 0 bases to trimming and J lost 5 bases, with 7 bases between them. In germline, CDR1 is KGHSH, CDR2 LQKENI. The chain's CDR3 is CASSPPTTNEKLFF. CDR3 sequence (DNA): TGTGCCAGCTCACCACCGACGACAAATGAAAAACTGTTTTTT.

This clonotype was counted many times. The chain uses TRBV20-1 and TRBJ2-7, with D possibly being TRBD2 (6 bases). CDR1 is DFQATT, CDR2 SNEGSKA, per germline (reference sequence). V was clipped by 7 bases and J by 0 bases, with 13 bases between them. There are 13 residues in the CDR3. The DNA for the CDR3 is TGCAGTGTGCAGGAGGGGAGCTCCTACGAGCAGTACTTC. Translated, it gives CSVQEGSSYEQYF.

This clonotype showed up just a few times. The chain joins TRBV19 to TRBJ1-2, with a tentative D call TRBD1 (5 bases). The CDR3 is made up of 14 amino acids. Germline lookup yields CDR1 LNHDA and CDR2 SQIVND (reference sequence). The ends were cut back, 8 bases at V and 4 bases at J, with 17 bases in the middle. The CDR3 loop is CASAQAHTGYGYTF. DNA for the CDR3: TGTGCCAGTGCACAGGCCCACACGGGCTATGGCTACACCTTC.

This clonotype has more than one count but fewer than ten. The V call is TRBV6-1, the J call TRBJ1-1; tentatively, D is TRBD1 (6 bases). The germline CDR1 and CDR2 sequences are MNHNS and SASEGT. This CDR3 has 15 amino acids. The V end was cut by 4 bases, the J end by 1 base, with 13 bases between. The CDR3 region is CASSGPDRQNTEAFF. CDR3 DNA sequence: TGTGCCAGCAGTGGGCCAGACAGGCAGAACACTGAAGCTTTCTTT.

The chain couples TRBV5-1 to TRBJ2-1; 7 bases match TRBD1. In germline, CDR1 is SGHRS, CDR2 YFSETQ. The CDR3 consists of 17 residues. With V trimmed by 2 bases and J by 2 bases, 10 bases remained unmatched. CDR3 bases: TGCGCCAGCAGCTTACGCACAGACAGGGCCACCTACAATGAGCAGTTCTTC. This sequence encodes CASSLRTDRATYNEQFF.

Many counts were recorded for this clonotype. V gene TRBV6-5 combines with J gene TRBJ2-2; 8 nucleotides line up with TRBD1. The CDR3 is 16 amino acids. V dropped 4 bases and J dropped 2; count of bases not matched to a gene: 6. The V gene's germline CDR1 is MNHEY and CDR2 SVGAGI. Here the CDR3 DNA reads TGTGCCAGCAGTTCCCCGGGACAGGTTAACACCGGGGAGCTGTTTTTT. Translation: CASSSPGQVNTGELFF.

This clonotype is labeled as medium-sized. V and J are TRBV10-3 and TRBJ1-5; TRBD1 aligns across 12 bases. This CDR3 contains 16 residues. Germline CDR1 is ENHRY and CDR2 is SYGVKD. V gave up 5 bases and J gave up 3 bases; unmatched junction bases: 5. The CDR3 loop is CAISSGTGGFNQPQHF. The CDR3, as DNA: TGTGCCATCAGTTCCGGGACAGGGGGCTTCAATCAGCCCCAGCATTTT.

This clonotype has a handful of counts. The V and J genes are TRBV7-6 and TRBJ1-3; tentatively, D is TRBD1 (6 bases). V gave up 0 bases and J gave up 2 bases, with 11 bases separating them. This CDR3 contains 16 residues. The germline V gene encodes CDR1 SGHVS and CDR2 FNYEAQ. CDR3 region: CASSLARGTPGNTIYF. The CDR3 region has the DNA TGTGCCAGCAGCTTAGCGCGAGGGACACCTGGAAACACCATATATTTT.

The chain recombines TRBV29-1 with TRBJ2-7; D may be TRBD1 (5 bases). Germline-derived CDR1 and CDR2 are SQVTM and ANQGSEA. V gave up 5 bases and J gave up 1 base, with 18 bases separating them. The CDR3 covers 15 residues. The CDR3 DNA follows: TGCAGCGTTTCGCTACTGGACACCCCATCCTACGAGCAGTACTTC. Protein product: CSVSLLDTPSYEQYF.

This clonotype occurred a few times. The chain is built from TRBV5-4 and TRBJ1-4, with 8 bases lining up with TRBD1. Per the germline V gene, CDR1 is SGHNT and CDR2 is YYREEE (reference sequence). V was clipped by 1 base and J by 8 bases; unmatched bases: 4. The CDR3 runs 14 residues. CDR3 protein: CASSLQGAREKLFF. The DNA for the CDR3 is TGTGCCAGCAGCTTGCAGGGGGCAAGAGAAAAACTGTTTTTT.

A remark on this clonotype: Compared with germline, one end of the junction differs, possibly owing to a read error. The chain joins TRBV7-6 to TRBJ2-5, with D unresolved. The germline V gene has CDR1 SGHVS and CDR2 FNYEAQ. The CDR3 has 13 amino acids. CDR3 sequence reads: CAGSLGRQETQYF. CDR3 in DNA: TGTGCCGGCAGCTTAGGTCGCCAAGAGACCCAGTACTTC.

This clonotype was counted many times. This chain links TRBV24-1 with TRBJ1-5, with TRBD1 as a possible D gene (5 bases). This CDR3 has 14 amino acids. Trimming left V 2 bases short and J 6 bases short, with 10 bases between. The germline V gene has CDR1 KGHDR and CDR2 SFDVKD. CDR3 nucleotides: TGTGCCACCAGTGATTCTCGGGGCCCTCAGCCCCAGCATTTT. It codes for CATSDSRGPQPQHF.

This chain joins TRBV4-3 and TRBJ2-1; D is possibly TRBD2 (5 bases). The CDR3 is 15 residues long. The V gene lost 1 base and the J gene lost 1 base, with 8 bases spanning the gap. Germline CDR1 is LGHNA and CDR2 is YSLEER. Here the CDR3 DNA reads TGCGCCAGCAGCCAAGGTCGGGGATCCTACAATGAGCAGTTCTTC. Its protein is CASSQGRGSYNEQFF.

This clonotype was detected many times. This chain uses TRBV20-1 with TRBJ2-1; TRBD2 might be the D (6 bases). Germline lookup yields CDR1 DFQATT and CDR2 SNEGSKA (reference sequence). The CDR3 runs 15 residues. Trimming took off 6 bases at V and 2 bases at J, with 17 bases between the two ends. The CDR3 DNA sequence: TGCAGTGCCACAACGGGGGATGGCGCCTACAATGAGCAGTTCTTC. It yields the protein CSATTGDGAYNEQFF.

Ten or more counts support this clonotype. The chain combines TRBV20-1 with TRBJ2-3, with D possibly matching TRBD2 (6 bases). CDR1 and CDR2 (germline): DFQATT, SNEGSKA (reference sequence). This CDR3 has 15 residues. V shed 3 bases and J shed 6 bases, with 19 bases lying between them. For the CDR3, the DNA is TGCAGTGCTAGGGGGCGGGACGGTGATATGGATACGCAGTATTTT. Encoded protein: CSARGRDGDMDTQYF.

In this sample, this clonotype turned up many times. Germline is not matched at one junction end, which may reflect a read error. This chain uses TRBV20-1 with TRBJ2-1; D is ambiguous. CDR3 length: 16 residues. Germline loops: CDR1 DFQATT, CDR2 SNEGSKA (reference sequence). CDR3: CSARDLGRASYNEQFF. The CDR3, as DNA: TGCAGTGCTAGGGACCTCGGACGGGCCTCCTACAATGAACAGTTCTTC.

This clonotype was counted many times. The V gene is TRBV7-2, the J gene TRBJ2-4; D remains unclear. The CDR3 has 11 residues. Trimming shortened V by 1 base and J by 10 bases, and 5 bases separated the two germline ends. The germline gives CDR1 SGHTA, CDR2 FQGNSA. The chain's CDR3 is CASSLEGIQYF. The CDR3 DNA follows: TGTGCCAGCAGCTTAGAGGGTATTCAGTACTTC.

There are many counts of this clonotype. The chain combines TRBV6-1 with TRBJ1-2; D not resolved. The CDR3 loop spans 12 amino acids. The germline V and J ends were trimmed by 4 bases and 0 bases, with 3 bases remaining between them. Looked up from germline, CDR1 is MNHNS and CDR2 is SASEGT. Here the CDR3 DNA reads TGTGCCAGCAGTGCAGCTAACTATGGCTACACCTTC. It translates to CASSAANYGYTF.

This clonotype was observed at least ten times. The chain carries TRBV7-8 and TRBJ2-6; D ambiguous. V was trimmed by 4 bases and J by 0 bases, leaving 7 bases between them. Germline values: CDR1 SGHVS, CDR2 FQNEAQ. This CDR3 comprises 15 residues. The CDR3 sequence: CASSWEASGANVLTF. CDR3 in DNA: TGTGCCAGCAGCTGGGAAGCCTCTGGGGCCAACGTCCTGACTTTC.

This clonotype was seen only a few times. V and J are TRBV4-2 and TRBJ1-4; D is unresolved. Per germline, CDR1 LGHNA and CDR2 YNFKEQ. The CDR3 runs to 18 residues. With 3 bases removed from V and 0 bases from J, the gap between germline ends came to 17 bases. CDR3 nucleotides: TGTGCCAGCAGCCATGAATTCAGAGATCCAGCAACTAATGAAAAACTGTTTTTT. It specifies CASSHEFRDPATNEKLFF.

The table lists this clonotype with many counts. V gene TRBV7-9 combines with J gene TRBJ2-3, with TRBD1 as a possible D gene (6 bases). Germline values: CDR1 SEHNR, CDR2 FQNEAQ (reference sequence). Trimming removed 5 bases from V and 2 bases from J, with 17 bases in between. The CDR3 is 16 residues long. The chain's CDR3 is CASSKTQGRDTDTQYF. The CDR3, as DNA: TGTGCCAGCAGCAAGACGCAGGGGCGAGACACAGATACGCAGTATTTT.

This clonotype appeared many times. This chain joins TRBV28 and TRBJ2-7; 11 bases are shared with TRBD1. This CDR3 is built from 15 residues. CDR1 is MDHEN, CDR2 SYDVKM, per germline. The V and J ends lost 6 bases and 7 bases, in that order; junction bases with no gene match: 11. The CDR3 DNA reads as TGTGCCAGCAGACTGGACAGGGGGCTAATGGGGGAGCAGTACTTC. Translation gives CASRLDRGLMGEQYF.

In this sample, this clonotype turned up many times. The chain combines TRBV7-6 with TRBJ2-1; perhaps TRBD2 as D (6 bases). Trimming shortened V by 0 bases and J by 1 base, and 10 bases separated the two germline ends. This CDR3 is 16 amino acids long. Looked up from germline, CDR1 is SGHVS and CDR2 is FNYEAQ. The CDR3 coding sequence is TGTGCCAGCAGCTTAGCAGGCGGGGCTTCCTACAATGAGCAGTTCTTC. This encodes CASSLAGGASYNEQFF.

Worth noting for this clonotype: A much larger clone lies one base from this, so it may be a read error. CDR3 nucleotide sequence: TGTGCCACCCAGGACGCCTACGAGCAGTACTTC. This sequence encodes CATQDAYEQYF. The rearrangement joins TRBV28 to TRBJ2-7, with no clear D. Trimming removed 10 bases from V and 2 bases from J, with 9 bases in between. From germline, CDR1 is MDHEN and CDR2 SYDVKM. This CDR3 contains 11 residues. Together with reference TRBV28 and TRBJ2-7, the CDR3 gives the full variable domain: DVKVTQSSRYLVKRTGEKVFLECVQDMDHENMFWYRQDPGLGLRLIYFSYDVKMKEKGDIPEGYSVSREKKERFSLILESASTNQTSMYLCATQDAYEQYFGPGTRLTVT.

This clonotype has at least ten counts. The chain is built from TRBV20-1 and TRBJ2-1; D perhaps matches TRBD2 (6 bases). The germline V gene encodes CDR1 DFQATT and CDR2 SNEGSKA (reference sequence). The CDR3 runs 16 residues. Trimming took off 0 bases at V and 0 bases at J, with 12 bases between the two ends. CDR3 protein: CSARDTLASSYNEQFF. DNA for the CDR3: TGCAGTGCTAGAGATACGCTAGCGAGCTCCTACAATGAGCAGTTCTTC.